The entry below gives a single TCR beta chain sequence along with its context. The antigen is not known. This entry belongs to a study of post-analysis software for immune sequencing data. Overall study findings and caveats: A handful of TRBV segments, including TRBV5-6, TRBV5-1 and TRBV20-1, were more frequent in patients than controls.

The authors incorporated unique molecular identifiers into the TCR beta cDNA libraries. Researchers reported 400,000 to 550,000 cDNA molecules coming from roughly 0.93 to 9.6 million T cells. TCRdb analysed the PCR reads with MiXCR anew, one entry per CDR3 protein. The sample carries around 200,000 distinct CDR3 sequences, 29% recorded once. The germline V gene encodes CDR1 SGDLS and CDR2 YYNGEE. There are 12 residues in the CDR3. V shed 4 bases and J shed 4 bases, with 8 bases lying between them. The clonotype was recovered from a girl under 18 with multiple sclerosis. Material: blood. The chain links TRBV9 to TRBJ1-1; D is ambiguous. The CDR3 nucleotides are TGTGCCAGCAGCCCCGGCATCACTGAAGCTTTCTTT. Translating it yields CASSPGITEAFF.